The 32 T cell receptor beta chains presented below share a single source sample, sequenced in a study of control samples from healthy donors and cancer patients. The protocol was immunoSEQ multiplex PCR, while the TCRdb copy is restricted to in-frame clones and leaves out a portion. The sample contains some 79,000 clones, about 91% of which appear only once. Specimen: blood. These receptors originate from a man aged 50 to 60 in good health.

The V gene is TRBV6-5, the J gene TRBJ2-3, with unresolved D. V was shortened by 6 bases and J by 0 bases, with 7 bases between the two germline ends. Germline V CDR1 and CDR2: MNHEY, SVGAGI. This CDR3 region has 13 residues. CDR3 amino acids: CASRHPSTDTQYF. The CDR3 DNA reads TGTGCCAGCAGACATCCTAGCACAGATACGCAGTATTTT.

This rearrangement joins TRBV5-4 to TRBJ2-5, with TRBD2 matching over 15 bases. The CDR3 runs 17 residues. Losses at the gene ends were 2 bases for V and 5 bases for J; bases not matched to a gene: 7. Germline values: CDR1 SGHNT, CDR2 YYREEE (reference sequence). The DNA for the CDR3 is TGTGCCAGCAGCTTAGGACTAGCGGGGGGGCTTTGGGAGACCCAGTACTTC. It codes for CASSLGLAGGLWETQYF.

The genes are TRBV6-2 or TRBV6-3 and TRBJ2-1; 10 bases match TRBD2. Germline CDR1 and CDR2: MNHEY and SVGEGT. V shed 6 bases and J 4 bases; nucleotides not matched to a gene: 9. The CDR3 contains 16 residues. As DNA, the CDR3 is TGTGCCAGCAGCCTACTTAGCGGGGGGACATACAATGAGCAGTTCTTC. It encodes CASSLLSGGTYNEQFF.

The chain is built from TRBV3-1 (or the pseudogene TRBV3-2) and TRBJ1-2, with a tentative D call TRBD1 (6 bases). Trimming removed 5 bases from V and 13 bases from J, with 17 bases in between. CDR1 and CDR2 (germline): LGHDT, YNNKEL (reference sequence). CDR3 length equals 12 residues. CDR3 nucleotide sequence: TGTGCCAGCAGCAACGCCGGGACATCTTTCACCTTC. Protein product: CASSNAGTSFTF.

This clone showed up just a few times. This chain joins TRBV4-3 and TRBJ1-3, with D unclear. The CDR3 is made up of 16 amino acids. With 1 base removed from V and 2 bases from J, the gap between germline ends came to 12 bases. CDR1 and CDR2 from the germline V gene are LGHNA and YSLEER. The CDR3 protein is CASSQGERRAGNTIYF. The CDR3 coding sequence is TGCGCCAGCAGCCAAGGTGAGCGCCGGGCTGGAAACACCATATATTTT.

The gene calls are TRBV28 and TRBJ1-6; D unclear. Trimming removed 3 bases at V and 8 bases at J, with 8 bases between. Germline V gene data show CDR1 as MDHEN and CDR2 as SYDVKM. This CDR3 region has 13 residues. The CDR3 coding sequence is TGTGCCAGCAGTTTGCAGATTGATTCACCCCTCCACTTT. This translates into CASSLQIDSPLHF.

DNA for the CDR3: TGCGCCAGCAGCTTCTTGGGGGCCTTAGAGACCCAGTACTTC. This sequence encodes CASSFLGALETQYF. This rearrangement joins TRBV5-1 to TRBJ2-5; TRBD1 might be the D (6 bases). The germline V and J ends were trimmed by 2 bases and 4 bases, with 12 bases remaining between them. The CDR3 extends over 14 amino acids. The germline CDR1 and CDR2 sequences are SGHRS and YFSETQ. Drawing the rest from reference TRBV5-1 and TRBJ2-5, the complete variable domain is KAGVTQTPRYLIKTRGQQVTLSCSPISGHRSVSWYQQTPGQGLQFLFEYFSETQRNKGNFPGRFSGRQFSNSRSEMNVSTLELGDSALYLCASSFLGALETQYFGPGTRLLVL.

V usage is TRBV9 and J usage is TRBJ2-3, with D maybe TRBD2 (5 bases). Trimming cost V 0 bases and J 8 bases, with 19 bases left between them. There are 16 residues in the CDR3. Germline values: CDR1 SGDLS, CDR2 YYNGEE. For the CDR3, the DNA is TGTGCCAGCAGCGTAGGGACTTCTCTTCCTCAGATTACGCAGTATTTT. Protein: CASSVGTSLPQITQYF.

This rearrangement joins TRBV24-1 to TRBJ2-5, with D maybe TRBD2 (5 bases). This CDR3 region has 13 residues. The V end lost 6 bases, the J end lost 5 bases, and 12 bases lay between the germline ends. Per germline, CDR1 KGHDR and CDR2 SFDVKD. CDR3 region: CATSRGGIETQYF. DNA of the CDR3: TGTGCCACCAGTCGGGGTGGCATTGAGACCCAGTACTTC.

This chain connects TRBV5-5 to TRBJ2-3, with 10 bases matching TRBD1. Trimming cost V 6 bases and J 5 bases; bases outside gene matches: 18. The CDR3 consists of 18 residues. CDR1 and CDR2 (germline): SGHKS, YYEKEE (reference sequence). The CDR3 protein is CASTRQGWTGGLEDTQYF. The CDR3 DNA is TGTGCCAGCACCCGCCAAGGATGGACAGGGGGACTGGAAGATACGCAGTATTTT.

V and J are TRBV4-2 and TRBJ2-3; 8 nucleotides line up with TRBD1. The CDR3 consists of 16 residues. J gave up 1 base and V 3 bases, and 6 bases lay outside the gene matches. CDR1 is LGHNA and CDR2 is YNFKEQ in the germline V gene. CDR3 residues: CASSHGTGRGTDTQYF. The CDR3 DNA reads TGTGCCAGCAGCCATGGGACAGGCCGGGGCACAGATACGCAGTATTTT.

The chain uses TRBV12-3 or TRBV12-4 and TRBJ1-1; D not resolved. Trimming took 6 bases from V and 7 from J, leaving 9 bases between them. The CDR3 has 11 residues. The CDR3 sequence is CASRHASEAFF. The DNA for the CDR3 is TGTGCCAGCAGGCATGCCAGTGAAGCTTTCTTT.

This clone appeared once. The chain uses TRBV7-9 and TRBJ1-1; D is possibly TRBD1 (5 bases). CDR3 size: 16 residues. The V end was cut by 4 bases, the J end by 2 bases, with 17 bases between. Per the germline V gene, CDR1 is SEHNR and CDR2 is FQNEAQ (reference sequence). The CDR3 region is CASSSGEGGINTEAFF. CDR3 bases: TGTGCCAGCAGCTCGGGGGAGGGTGGGATAAACACTGAAGCTTTCTTT.

The V gene is TRBV2, the J gene TRBJ1-1; D might be TRBD1 (6 bases). The CDR3 spans 14 residues. Germline values: CDR1 SNHLY, CDR2 FYNNEI. The V end was cut by 6 bases, the J end by 2 bases, with 13 bases between. The CDR3, as DNA: TGTGCCAGCAGAGATGGACAGACAAACACTGAAGCTTTCTTT. This sequence encodes CASRDGQTNTEAFF.

The rearrangement joins TRBV4-1 to TRBJ1-1; 9 bases are shared with TRBD1. CDR3 size: 19 residues. With 0 bases clipped from V and 5 bases from J, the junction kept 16 bases outside the gene matches. The germline gives CDR1 MGHRA, CDR2 YSYEKL. CDR3 in DNA: TGCGCCAGCAGCCAAGATCTATTCCTTCCGGGACAGGGATGGACTGAAGCTTTCTTT. This sequence encodes CASSQDLFLPGQGWTEAFF.

The chain employs TRBV9 and TRBJ2-3; TRBD2 agrees at 16 bases. The ends lost 3 bases at V and 10 bases at J; junction bases unmatched: 5. Germline CDR1 reads SGDLS; CDR2 reads YYNGEE. CDR3 length equals 15 residues. The CDR3, as DNA: TGTGCCAGCAGCGCCGGGACTAGCGGGGGGGAAGCGCAGTATTTT. Residues: CASSAGTSGGEAQYF.

This rearrangement joins TRBV27 to TRBJ2-1; D may be TRBD1 (6 bases). Germline loops: CDR1 MNHEY, CDR2 SMNVEV (reference sequence). Between the trimmed V and J ends, which lost 4 bases and 1 base, there was a span of 23 bases. This CDR3 spans 19 amino acids. In nucleotides, the CDR3 is TGTGCCAGCAGTTCACCAAACAGGGTTTATCGAGAGTCCTACAATGAGCAGTTCTTC. Its translation: CASSSPNRVYRESYNEQFF.

The chain uses TRBV7-2 and TRBJ2-1; 14 bases agree with TRBD2. The CDR3 is 15 amino acids. The V and J ends lost 4 bases and 7 bases, in that order; junction bases with no gene match: 3. CDR1 and CDR2 (germline): SGHTA, FQGNSA. The CDR3 region is CASSWTSGGSNEQFF. The CDR3 nucleotides are TGTGCCAGCAGCTGGACTAGCGGGGGGAGTAATGAGCAGTTCTTC.

J is TRBJ1-2 and V is TRBV25-1; TRBD1 matches 7 bases. Trimming removed 9 bases from V and 5 bases from J; junction bases left unmatched: 9. The CDR3 is 13 residues long. Germline V lookup: CDR1 MGHDK, CDR2 SYGVNS. CDR3: CASPGTVAYGYTF. In nucleotides, the CDR3 is TGTGCCAGTCCCGGGACAGTAGCTTATGGCTACACCTTC.

The V gene is TRBV27, the J gene TRBJ2-7; possibly TRBD2 for D (5 bases). This CDR3 region has 13 residues. The germline V and J ends were trimmed by 2 bases and 4 bases, with 9 bases remaining between them. CDR1 MNHEY and CDR2 SMNVEV come from the germline V gene (reference sequence). The CDR3 here is CASSLLSGYEQYF. The CDR3 nucleotides read TGTGCCAGCAGTTTACTGTCGGGGTACGAGCAGTACTTC.

The V and J genes are TRBV7-9 and TRBJ1-5, with 7 bases matching TRBD1. After removal of 4 bases from V and 4 bases from J, the junction contained 7 bases not matched to a gene. This CDR3 comprises 15 residues. Looked up from germline, CDR1 is SEHNR and CDR2 is FQNEAQ (reference sequence). The CDR3 nucleotides are TGTGCCAGCAGCTCTACAGGGGTATGGAATCAGCCCCAGCATTTT. Its translation is CASSSTGVWNQPQHF.

The chain carries TRBV7-8 and TRBJ1-3, with a tentative D call TRBD1 (6 bases). The CDR3 spans 19 residues. Trimming removed 4 bases from V and 9 bases from J, with 31 bases in between. Germline V gene data show CDR1 as SGHVS and CDR2 as FQNEAQ. The DNA of the CDR3 is TGTGCCAGCAGCTGGGGGAATAGGGGGGAAAAAACAACGGAACGCACCATATATTTT. Translation: CASSWGNRGEKTTERTIYF.

The rearrangement links TRBV2 to TRBJ2-4, with a tentative D call TRBD2 (7 bases). The CDR3 runs 13 residues. V was clipped by 8 bases and J by 8 bases, with 16 bases between them. Germline CDR1 is SNHLY and CDR2 is FYNNEI. The CDR3 coding sequence is TGTGCCAGCCTCGATCGGGGGGCGGACATTCAGTACTTC. Protein: CASLDRGADIQYF.

The chain carries TRBV23-1 and TRBJ2-7; 7 bases match TRBD1. TRBV23-1 has ORF status, its function being uncertain. The CDR3 runs to 12 residues. Trimming at V came to 6 bases and at J to 3 bases, leaving 2 bases not matched to a gene. CDR3 protein: CASSRGYYEQYF. CDR3 in DNA: TGCGCCAGCAGCAGGGGGTACTACGAGCAGTACTTC.

This clone was detected a few times. This sequence joins TRBV6-2 or TRBV6-3 and TRBJ1-3, with unresolved D. V dropped 5 bases and J dropped 0 bases, with 8 bases sitting between them. The CDR3 loop spans 14 amino acids. Germline values: CDR1 MNHEY, CDR2 SVGEGT. CDR3 loop: CASSVEYSGNTIYF. The CDR3 coding sequence is TGTGCCAGCAGTGTCGAGTACTCTGGAAACACCATATATTTT.

This chain connects TRBV7-8 to TRBJ1-5; a weak D match, TRBD1 (5 bases). CDR1 and CDR2 from the germline V gene are SGHVS and FQNEAQ. V lost 5 bases to trimming and J lost 0 bases, with 11 bases between them. This CDR3 has 15 residues. The CDR3 DNA follows: TGTGCCAGCAGCCCCAGGGACCTTAGCAATCAGCCCCAGCATTTT. Its protein product is CASSPRDLSNQPQHF.

The genes are TRBV6-4 and TRBJ2-2; D is unclear. The CDR3 extends over 15 amino acids. The V end was cut by 4 bases, the J end by 8 bases, with 17 bases between. Germline CDR1 and CDR2: MRHNA and SNTAGT. This CDR3 reads CASSGEPGFTGELFF. Here the CDR3 DNA reads TGTGCCAGCAGTGGCGAACCCGGATTTACTGGGGAGCTGTTTTTT.

The J gene is TRBJ1-2, the V gene TRBV6-5, with 8 bases fitting TRBD1. Germline V gene lookup returns CDR1 MNHEY and CDR2 SVGAGI. V lost 2 bases to trimming and J lost 7 bases; unmatched junction nucleotides: 3. There are 13 residues in the CDR3. The CDR3 DNA reads TGTGCCAGCAGTTACCAGGGGGCAAGTGGCTACACCTTC. It translates to CASSYQGASGYTF.

The chain couples TRBV27 to TRBJ1-5; a weak D match, TRBD1 (5 bases). Trimming shortened V by 2 bases and J by 5 bases, and 10 bases separated the two germline ends. Germline V gene data show CDR1 as MNHEY and CDR2 as SMNVEV (reference sequence). The CDR3 covers 14 residues. This CDR3 reads CASSLRTPDQPQHF. CDR3 coding DNA: TGTGCCAGCAGTTTACGGACACCGGATCAGCCCCAGCATTTT.

V and J are TRBV7-3 and TRBJ2-1; 7 bases fit TRBD2. V trimming: 2 bases; J trimming: 4 bases; junction bases outside the gene matches: 5. CDR1 SGHTA and CDR2 FQGTGA come from the germline V gene. The CDR3 has 15 residues. The CDR3 is CASSLYSGVYNEQFF. CDR3 nucleotides: TGTGCCAGCAGCTTATACAGCGGGGTATACAATGAGCAGTTCTTC.

The chain uses TRBV19 and TRBJ1-1, with 7 bases identical to TRBD1. Germline V gene data show CDR1 as LNHDA and CDR2 as SQIVND (reference sequence). V lost 4 bases and J lost 1; bases outside the gene matches: 6. The CDR3 runs to 15 residues. The CDR3 DNA reads TGTGCCAGTAGTAGACAGGGAGCAGGGAACACTGAAGCTTTCTTT. Residues: CASSRQGAGNTEAFF. The entire variable domain, with the rest obtained from reference TRBV19 and TRBJ1-1, is as follows: DGGITQSPKYLFRKEGQNVTLSCEQNLNHDAMYWYRQDPGQGLRLIYYSQIVNDFQKGDIAEGYSVSREKKESFPLTVTSAQKNPTAFYLCASSRQGAGNTEAFFGQGTRLTVV.

V usage is TRBV7-9 and J usage is TRBJ2-5; unclear D gene. The V end was cut by 5 bases, the J end by 1 base, with 11 bases between. Germline-derived CDR1 and CDR2 are SEHNR and FQNEAQ (reference sequence). The CDR3 covers 14 residues. The CDR3 coding sequence is TGTGCCAGCAGCCCACCCCCCAGCCAAGAGACCCAGTACTTC. Translated: CASSPPPSQETQYF.